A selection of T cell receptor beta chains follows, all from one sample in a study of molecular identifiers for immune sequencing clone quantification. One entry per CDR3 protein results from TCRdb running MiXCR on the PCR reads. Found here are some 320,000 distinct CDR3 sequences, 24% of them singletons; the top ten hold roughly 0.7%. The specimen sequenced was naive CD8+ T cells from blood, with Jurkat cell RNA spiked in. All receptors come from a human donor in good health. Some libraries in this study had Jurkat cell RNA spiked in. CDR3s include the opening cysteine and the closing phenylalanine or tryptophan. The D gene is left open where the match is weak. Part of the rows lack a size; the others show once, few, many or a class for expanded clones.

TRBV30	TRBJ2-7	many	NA	CAWGPGTFYEQYF	TGTGCCTGGGGACCCGGGACATTTTACGAGCAGTACTTC
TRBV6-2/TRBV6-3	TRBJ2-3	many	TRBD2	CASSLAGGTDTQYF	TGTGCCAGCAGCCTAGCGGGAGGTACAGATACGCAGTATTTT
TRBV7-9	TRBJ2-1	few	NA	CASSFGRARGEQFF	TGTGCCAGCAGCTTTGGACGTGCCAGGGGAGAGCAGTTCTTC
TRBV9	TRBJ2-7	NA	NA	CAGSAGTNYEQYF	TGTGCCGGCAGCGCCGGGACCAACTACGAGCAGTACTTC
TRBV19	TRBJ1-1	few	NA	CASSLGDRSNTEAFF	TGTGCCAGTAGCCTAGGGGACCGCTCGAACACTGAAGCTTTCTTT
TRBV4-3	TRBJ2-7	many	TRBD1	CASSLEGQGAYEQYF	TGCGCCAGCAGCCTAGAAGGACAGGGCGCCTACGAGCAGTACTTC
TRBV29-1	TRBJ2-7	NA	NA	CSAEDGPYEQYF	TGCAGCGCCGAGGACGGGCCCTACGAGCAGTACTTC
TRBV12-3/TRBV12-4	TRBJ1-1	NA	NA	CACSHARGLNTEAFF	TGTGCCTGCAGCCACGCGAGGGGCCTGAACACTGAAGCTTTCTTT
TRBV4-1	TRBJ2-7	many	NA	CASSQGEPIPGEQYF	TGCGCCAGCAGCCAAGGAGAACCTATACCCGGCGAGCAGTACTTC
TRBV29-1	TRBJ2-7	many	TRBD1	CSVGQGDSYEQYF	TGCAGCGTAGGACAGGGAGACTCCTACGAGCAGTACTTC
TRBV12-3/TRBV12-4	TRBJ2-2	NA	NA	CASSPRGNTGELFF	TGTGCCAGCAGTCCCCGAGGGAACACCGGGGAGCTGTTTTTT
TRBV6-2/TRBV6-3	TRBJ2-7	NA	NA	CASKSAGLAYEQYF	TGTGCCAGCAAGTCGGCAGGCCTGGCCTACGAGCAGTACTTC
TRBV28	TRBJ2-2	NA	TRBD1	CASSPRDRSSDNTGELFF	TGTGCCAGCAGCCCCCGGGACAGGTCTTCCGATAACACCGGGGAGCTGTTTTTT
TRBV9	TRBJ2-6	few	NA	CASSVSGAGANVLTF	TGTGCCAGCAGCGTATCAGGGGCAGGGGCCAACGTCCTGACTTTC
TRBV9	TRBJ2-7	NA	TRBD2	CASSVGSGGLKQYF	TGTGCCAGCAGCGTCGGTAGCGGGGGCCTTAAGCAGTACTTC
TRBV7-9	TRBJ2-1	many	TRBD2	CASRSGLAGAEGEQFF	TGTGCCAGCAGATCAGGACTAGCGGGAGCGGAGGGTGAGCAGTTCTTC
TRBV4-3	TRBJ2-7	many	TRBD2	CASSQDYWGLAVEQYF	TGCGCCAGCAGCCAAGATTACTGGGGACTAGCTGTCGAGCAGTACTTC
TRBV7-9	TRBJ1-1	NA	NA	CASSLVRGMRNEAFF	TGTGCCAGCAGCTTAGTGCGGGGGATGAGGAATGAAGCTTTCTTT
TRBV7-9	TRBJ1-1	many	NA	CASSPSGAAGYMTEAFF	TGTGCCAGCAGCCCTTCGGGGGCGGCGGGCTATATGACTGAAGCTTTCTTT
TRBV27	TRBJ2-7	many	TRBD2	CASSLLLAGGPYEQYF	TGTGCCAGCAGTTTATTACTAGCGGGAGGTCCCTACGAGCAGTACTTC
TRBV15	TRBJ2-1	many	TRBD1	CATRREAGGYWNEQFF	TGTGCCACCAGAAGAGAGGCAGGGGGTTACTGGAATGAGCAGTTCTTC
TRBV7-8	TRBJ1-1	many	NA	CASSLDGRMNTEAFF	TGTGCCAGCAGCTTAGACGGACGGATGAACACTGAAGCTTTCTTT
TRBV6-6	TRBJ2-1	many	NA	CASSYWFEDEQFF	TGTGCCAGCAGTTATTGGTTCGAAGATGAGCAGTTCTTC
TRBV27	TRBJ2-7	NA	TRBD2	CASSPSGRYDQYF	TGTGCCAGCTCGCCTAGCGGTCGCTACGATCAGTACTTC
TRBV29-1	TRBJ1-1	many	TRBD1	CSGGGTDGTEAFF	TGCAGCGGGGGGGGGACAGACGGCACTGAAGCTTTCTTT
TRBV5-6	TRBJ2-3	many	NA	CASSELVDTQYF	TGTGCCAGCAGCGAACTAGTAGATACGCAGTATTTT
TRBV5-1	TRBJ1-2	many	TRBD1	CASSIRTGELYGYTF	TGCGCCAGCAGCATCCGGACAGGAGAGCTCTATGGCTACACCTTC
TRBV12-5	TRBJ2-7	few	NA	CASGRQELNYEQYF	TGTGCTAGTGGTCGACAAGAGCTGAATTACGAGCAGTACTTC
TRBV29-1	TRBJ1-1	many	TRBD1	CSVGGQGGGPWFSEAFF	TGCAGCGTTGGGGGACAGGGTGGGGGTCCCTGGTTCTCTGAAGCTTTCTTT
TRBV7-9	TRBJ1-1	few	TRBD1	CASSLLGQTSEAFF	TGTGCCAGCAGCTTATTGGGACAGACCTCTGAAGCTTTCTTT
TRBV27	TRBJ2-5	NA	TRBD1	CASSLMGTGVEETQYF	TGTGCCAGCAGTTTAATGGGGACAGGGGTAGAAGAGACCCAGTACTTC
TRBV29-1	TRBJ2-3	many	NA	CSATVSGLLTDTQYF	TGCAGCGCCACAGTTTCAGGGCTTCTCACAGATACGCAGTATTTT
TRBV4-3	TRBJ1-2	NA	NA	CASSQDRWGRYGYTF	TGCGCCAGCAGCCAAGATCGATGGGGCCGCTATGGCTACACCTTC
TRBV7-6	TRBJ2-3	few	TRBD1	CASSDRGGTDTQYF	TGTGCCAGCAGCGACAGGGGTGGCACAGATACGCAGTATTTT
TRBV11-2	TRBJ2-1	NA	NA	CASSPRLHGQFF	TGTGCCAGCAGCCCGCGACTGCATGGGCAGTTCTTC
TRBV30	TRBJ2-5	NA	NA	CAWQTGDMQETQYF	TGTGCCTGGCAAACCGGGGATATGCAAGAGACCCAGTACTTC
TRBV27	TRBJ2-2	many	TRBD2	CASSFMVAGAGTGELFF	TGTGCCAGCAGTTTCATGGTAGCGGGAGCGGGCACCGGGGAGCTGTTTTTT
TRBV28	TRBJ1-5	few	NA	CASNHVVDIDYSNQPQHF	TGTGCCAGCAACCACGTGGTGGACATCGATTATAGCAATCAGCCCCAGCATTTT
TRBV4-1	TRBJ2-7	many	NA	CASSHRPDYEQYF	TGCGCCAGCAGCCACCGACCCGATTACGAGCAGTACTTC
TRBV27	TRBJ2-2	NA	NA	CASRSLTGELFF	TGTGCCAGCAGGAGCTTGACCGGGGAGCTGTTTTTT
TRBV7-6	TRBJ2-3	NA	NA	CASSLVLGLPTDTQYF	TGTGCCAGCAGCTTAGTTCTCGGTCTCCCCACAGATACGCAGTATTTT